The 14 T cell receptor beta chains below come from one sample, sequenced in a study of CD4 T cells in relation to SARS-CoV-2 and coronaviruses. Antigens of these TCRs are unknown. The table came from immunoSEQ multiplex PCR; TCRdb's copy has only in-frame clones and leaves some out. The sample gives some 40,000 clones, roughly 80% of which show up once; 20% is in the top ten. Material for sequencing was memory CD4+ T cells from PBMCs, cultured in vitro. These TCRs come from an adult with COVID-19.

The chain is built from TRBV15 and TRBJ2-6, with D possibly matching TRBD1 (6 bases). Germline lookup yields CDR1 LNHNV and CDR2 YYDKDF (reference sequence). V lost 4 bases and J 2 bases, leaving 9 bases between the germline ends. The length of the CDR3 is 15 residues. In DNA, the CDR3 is TGTGCCACCAGCAACAGGGTGGCTGGGGCCAACGTCCTGACTTTC. Protein: CATSNRVAGANVLTF.

This chain links TRBV5-1 with TRBJ2-1; the match to TRBD2 covers 8 bases. CDR3 length equals 16 residues. Germline CDR1 reads SGHRS; CDR2 reads YFSETQ. V was clipped by 4 bases and J by 7 bases; unmatched bases: 13. The CDR3, as DNA: TGCGCCAGCAGCGCCCCCGAGCGGGGGATGACTAATGAGCAGTTCTTC. Translating gives CASSAPERGMTNEQFF. The whole variable domain, remainder taken from reference TRBV5-1 and TRBJ2-1, is KAGVTQTPRYLIKTRGQQVTLSCSPISGHRSVSWYQQTPGQGLQFLFEYFSETQRNKGNFPGRFSGRQFSNSRSEMNVSTLELGDSALYLCASSAPERGMTNEQFFGPGTRLTVL.

CDR3 sequence: CASSFGQGETQYF. The CDR3 DNA sequence: TGTGCCAGCAGCTTCGGACAGGGAGAGACCCAGTACTTC. The J gene is TRBJ2-5, the V gene TRBV7-2; TRBD1 matches 8 bases. Germline CDR1 and CDR2: SGHTA and FQGNSA. With 3 bases clipped from V and 4 bases from J, the junction kept 1 base outside the gene matches. This CDR3 is 13 amino acids long.

The J gene is TRBJ2-7, the V gene TRBV7-9; D perhaps matches TRBD1 (5 bases). Germline CDR1 reads SEHNR; CDR2 reads FQNEAQ (reference sequence). V lost 5 bases and J 0 bases, leaving 11 bases between the germline ends. The CDR3 is 14 amino acids. The CDR3 nucleotides are TGTGCCAGCAGCCCCACAGGCAGCTCCTACGAGCAGTACTTC. Translating it yields CASSPTGSSYEQYF.

The V call is TRBV2, the J call TRBJ1-1, with D possibly being TRBD1 (5 bases). The CDR3 extends over 14 amino acids. Germline CDR1 is SNHLY and CDR2 is FYNNEI. Trimming removed 8 bases at V and 1 base at J, with 14 bases between. CDR3 sequence reads: CASSYRPKNTEAFF. The CDR3 bases are TGTGCCAGCTCGTACAGGCCTAAGAACACTGAAGCTTTCTTT.

This clone was seen more than once but under ten times. This chain uses TRBV2 with TRBJ1-6, with TRBD1 matching 7 bases. The germline CDR1 and CDR2 sequences are SNHLY and FYNNEI. V trimming: 3 bases; J trimming: 7 bases; junction bases outside the gene matches: 6. The CDR3 is 15 amino acids. The CDR3: CASSDVGQVNSPLHF. The CDR3 coding sequence is TGTGCCAGCAGTGACGTAGGACAGGTGAATTCACCCCTCCACTTT.

This rearrangement joins TRBV25-1 to TRBJ2-7; 8 nucleotides line up with TRBD2. CDR1 MGHDK and CDR2 SYGVNS come from the germline V gene. The length of the CDR3 is 14 residues. With 9 bases clipped from V and 0 bases from J, the junction kept 7 bases outside the gene matches. CDR3 DNA: TGTGCCAGTCAAACTAGCGGATACTCCTACGAGCAGTACTTC. Amino acids: CASQTSGYSYEQYF.

This chain joins TRBV2 and TRBJ2-7, with D possibly TRBD2 on 6 matching bases. The V end was cut by 10 bases, the J end by 1 base, with 8 bases between. The CDR3 has 11 residues. Germline V lookup: CDR1 SNHLY, CDR2 FYNNEI. The DNA for the CDR3 is TGTGCCACTAGCGCGTCCTACGAGCAGTACTTC. This codes for CATSASYEQYF. Based on the CDR3 plus reference TRBV2 and TRBJ2-7, the full variable domain is EPEVTQTPSHQVTQMGQEVILRCVPISNHLYFYWYRQILGQKVEFLVSFYNNEISEKSEIFDDQFSVERPDGSNFTLKIRSTKLEDSAMYFCATSASYEQYFGPGTRLTVT.

CDR3: CASSPTRRTDTQYF. The CDR3 DNA reads TGTGCCAGCTCACCGACGCGGCGCACAGATACGCAGTATTTT. The J gene is TRBJ2-3, the V gene TRBV18; D is uncertain. CDR3 size: 14 residues. Germline V gene sequence: CDR1 KGHSH, CDR2 LQKENI. The germline V and J ends were trimmed by 3 bases and 1 base, with 8 bases remaining between them.

The chain has TRBV5-1 and TRBJ1-2, with TRBD1 matching 7 bases. CDR1 and CDR2 (germline): SGHRS, YFSETQ. With V trimmed by 4 bases and J by 7 bases, 10 bases remained unmatched. The CDR3 sequence is 14 residues long. This chain's CDR3 is CASSRTGDYLGYTF. CDR3 DNA sequence: TGCGCCAGCAGCAGGACAGGAGACTACCTTGGCTACACCTTC.

The chain carries TRBV20-1 and TRBJ2-3; D gene ambiguous. This CDR3 is built from 11 residues. The ends were cut back, 6 bases at V and 4 bases at J, with 8 bases in the middle. CDR1 DFQATT and CDR2 SNEGSKA come from the germline V gene (reference sequence). CDR3 residues: CSAETSDTQYF. The CDR3 coding sequence is TGCAGTGCGGAAACATCAGATACGCAGTATTTT.

The V call is TRBV5-1, the J call TRBJ2-7, with 9 nucleotides matching TRBD2. J was trimmed by 4 bases and V by 0 bases; bases with no gene match: 5. Germline values: CDR1 SGHRS, CDR2 YFSETQ. CDR3 length: 15 residues. The CDR3 reads CASSLVAGVRYEQYF. The CDR3 region has the DNA TGCGCCAGCAGCTTGGTAGCGGGAGTTCGGTACGAGCAGTACTTC.

This chain uses TRBV5-1 with TRBJ2-2, with D perhaps given as TRBD1 or TRBD2 (5 bases each). Germline V gene lookup returns CDR1 SGHRS and CDR2 YFSETQ. This CDR3 has 16 amino acids. The germline V and J ends were trimmed by 4 bases and 5 bases, with 18 bases remaining between them. The CDR3 nucleotides are TGCGCCAGCAGCCTAACGGGACCTATGGGGACCGGGGAGCTGTTTTTT. This sequence encodes CASSLTGPMGTGELFF.

This clone was found a few times. The gene calls are TRBV7-9 and TRBJ2-7; D is perhaps TRBD1 (6 bases). The CDR3 spans 14 residues. Germline V lookup: CDR1 SEHNR, CDR2 FQNEAQ (reference sequence). Trimming took 6 bases from V and 0 from J, leaving 12 bases between them. Here the CDR3 reads CASRPGQNSYEQYF. As DNA, the CDR3 is TGTGCCAGCAGACCCGGACAGAACTCCTACGAGCAGTACTTC.